The next 9 T cell receptor beta chains were all read from a single sample in a study of OX40 agonist ivuxolimab in advanced cancers. Data came from immunoSEQ multiplex PCR; TCRdb stores just in-frame clones and leaves some out. The sample shows tens of thousands of clones, 74% of them seen only once. Sequenced material: CD4+ or CD8+ T cells sorted from blood, taken in a trial of the OX40 agonist ivuxolimab. The receptors here all came from an adult with an advanced solid tumor such as melanoma, head and neck, liver or kidney cancer.

The chain uses TRBV5-1 and TRBJ2-2; D is perhaps TRBD1 or TRBD2 (5 bases each). The CDR3 spans 14 residues. The V and J ends lost 4 bases and 2 bases respectively, with 9 bases between them. Germline V gene data show CDR1 as SGHRS and CDR2 as YFSETQ. The DNA of the CDR3 is TGCGCCAGCAGCCGGGACGGAAACACCGGGGAGCTGTTTTTT. This translates into CASSRDGNTGELFF.

The rearrangement links TRBV7-2 to TRBJ1-2, with a possible D match to TRBD1 (5 bases). Germline V gene sequence: CDR1 SGHTA, CDR2 FQGNSA. This CDR3 spans 15 amino acids. V was shortened by 5 bases and J by 7 bases, with 20 bases between the two germline ends. The CDR3 coding sequence is TGTGCCAGCAGCCTCGAGTCCGGGGCCGCTACTGGCTACACCTTC. It is translated as CASSLESGAATGYTF.

This rearrangement joins TRBV28 to TRBJ2-6, with D perhaps matching TRBD1 (6 bases). Deletions cut 4 bases from V and 5 bases from J, with 12 bases between. Looked up from germline, CDR1 is MDHEN and CDR2 is SYDVKM. CDR3 size: 15 residues. The DNA for the CDR3 is TGTGCCAGCAGTTCCCAGGGGAGTTGGGCCAACGTCCTGACTTTC. It is translated as CASSSQGSWANVLTF.

This chain connects TRBV12-5 to TRBJ2-1; tentative D call: TRBD2 (5 bases). Germline loops: CDR1 LGHNT, CDR2 FRNRAP. There are 14 residues in the CDR3. V shed 1 base and J shed 4 bases, with 8 bases lying between them. This CDR3 reads CASGLARTYNEQFF. For the CDR3, the DNA is TGTGCTAGTGGTTTGGCACGGACTTACAATGAGCAGTTCTTC.

In its sample, this clone was seen once. This chain connects TRBV6-6 to TRBJ2-3; 7 bases agree with TRBD1. With V trimmed by 4 bases and J by 5 bases, 9 bases remained unmatched. CDR1 and CDR2 from the germline V gene are MNHNY and SVGAGI (reference sequence). The length of the CDR3 is 15 residues. CDR3 loop: CASSFPGQRQDTQYF. The CDR3 bases are TGTGCCAGCAGTTTCCCGGGACAGCGCCAAGATACGCAGTATTTT.

This rearrangement joins TRBV27 to TRBJ1-1; no clear D. V dropped 2 bases and J dropped 7 bases, with 8 bases sitting between them. Germline CDR1 MNHEY, CDR2 SMNVEV (reference sequence). CDR3 length: 12 residues. CDR3 in amino acids: CASSLPGGEAFF. CDR3 in DNA: TGTGCCAGCAGTTTACCAGGCGGTGAAGCTTTCTTT.

This clone occurred once. A read error may account for a junction end that differs from germline. The chain employs TRBV5-4 and TRBJ2-1, with 9 bases identical to TRBD1. This CDR3 is built from 15 residues. The germline V gene has CDR1 SGHNT and CDR2 YYREEE (reference sequence). The CDR3 sequence is CASSATGGSNNEQFF. In DNA form, the CDR3 reads TGTGCCAGCAGCGCAACAGGGGGCTCCAACAATGAGCAGTTCTTC.

The chain joins TRBV7-8 to TRBJ2-1; D perhaps matches TRBD2 (6 bases). CDR1 and CDR2 (germline): SGHVS, FQNEAQ. The CDR3 contains 13 residues. Trimming left V 2 bases short and J 7 bases short, with 9 bases between. The CDR3 region is CASSLTLANEQFF. The CDR3 DNA reads as TGTGCCAGCAGCTTAACACTAGCAAATGAGCAGTTCTTC.

The chain uses TRBV19 and TRBJ2-7; D may be TRBD1 (5 bases). CDR1 and CDR2 from the germline V gene are LNHDA and SQIVND (reference sequence). Trimming left V 4 bases short and J 4 bases short, with 11 bases between. The CDR3 totals 13 residues. CDR3 sequence (DNA): TGTGCCAGTAGTAAATCAGGGTGGTACGAGCAGTACTTC. It translates to CASSKSGWYEQYF.